The 16 T cell receptor beta chains listed next were all sequenced from one sample in a study of T cells in localized non-small cell lung cancer. TCRdb's table, derived via immunoSEQ multiplex PCR, lists solely in-frame clones and lacks some. The sample shows over 45,000 clones, around nine tenths of them seen only once. The specimen comprised PBMCs, sampled before any cancer treatment. The receptors stem from a female donor with stage II lung adenocarcinoma.

J is TRBJ2-7 and V is TRBV6-5; 10 nucleotides align to TRBD1. V was pared by 0 bases and J by 5 bases, with 7 bases of the junction left unmatched. CDR3 length equals 16 residues. Germline loops: CDR1 MNHEY, CDR2 SVGAGI. The CDR3 nucleotides are TGTGCCAGCAGTTACTCGAGGGCGACAGGGGGCCACGAGCAGTACTTC. Its translation is CASSYSRATGGHEQYF.

This clone was seen a single time. This sequence joins TRBV29-1 and TRBJ2-7; D uncertain. This CDR3 region has 14 residues. CDR1 SQVTM and CDR2 ANQGSEA come from the germline V gene. V shed 3 bases and J shed 2 bases, with 14 bases lying between them. CDR3 loop: CSVDFPSTPYEQYF. As DNA, the CDR3 is TGCAGCGTTGATTTTCCGTCGACCCCCTACGAGCAGTACTTC.

Written as DNA, the CDR3 is TGTGCCAGCAACCCAGGGGGGGCGAGCACTGAAGCTTTCTTT. Protein sequence: CASNPGGASTEAFF. This rearrangement joins TRBV7-6 to TRBJ1-1; 7 bases fit TRBD1. J was trimmed by 4 bases and V by 7 bases; bases with no gene match: 9. The CDR3 consists of 14 residues. Germline loops: CDR1 SGHVS, CDR2 FNYEAQ.

A few counts support this clone. The chain employs TRBV27 and TRBJ2-1, with 16 bases lining up with TRBD2. V dropped 3 bases and J dropped 9; count of bases not matched to a gene: 5. From germline, CDR1 is MNHEY and CDR2 SMNVEV (reference sequence). This CDR3 comprises 16 residues. The CDR3 region is CASSLRGTSGGGEQFF. CDR3 sequence (DNA): TGTGCCAGCAGTTTGCGCGGGACTAGCGGGGGGGGTGAGCAGTTCTTC.

This clone was counted a few times. The V and J genes are TRBV5-1 and TRBJ1-1; perhaps TRBD1 as D (6 bases). The CDR3 contains 14 residues. V was clipped by 0 bases and J by 1 base, with 7 bases between them. Germline V gene sequence: CDR1 SGHRS, CDR2 YFSETQ. In nucleotides, the CDR3 is TGCGCCAGCAGCTTGGGGACAGCGAACACTGAAGCTTTCTTT. This encodes CASSLGTANTEAFF.

V is TRBV5-1 and J is TRBJ1-1, with unresolved D. V was trimmed by 0 bases and J by 8 bases, leaving 14 bases between them. Germline V CDR1 and CDR2: SGHRS, YFSETQ. This CDR3 spans 14 amino acids. CDR3 sequence (DNA): TGCGCCAGCAGCTTGGGCCCGGAGGGTAGGGAAGCTTTCTTT. Amino acid sequence: CASSLGPEGREAFF. Full variable domain (rest looked up from reference TRBV5-1 and TRBJ1-1): KAGVTQTPRYLIKTRGQQVTLSCSPISGHRSVSWYQQTPGQGLQFLFEYFSETQRNKGNFPGRFSGRQFSNSRSEMNVSTLELGDSALYLCASSLGPEGREAFFGQGTRLTVV.

V and J are TRBV4-1 and TRBJ2-7, with TRBD2 identical over 7 bases. After removal of 0 bases from V and 2 bases from J, the junction contained 4 bases not matched to a gene. CDR3 length: 15 amino acids. Germline V gene data show CDR1 as MGHRA and CDR2 as YSYEKL. The CDR3 DNA reads as TGCGCCAGCAGCCAAGAGGAGCGGGGTACCTACGAGCAGTACTTC. Translation gives CASSQEERGTYEQYF.

The chain has TRBV5-1 and TRBJ1-2; the match to TRBD1 covers 7 bases. The CDR3 consists of 14 residues. V dropped 4 bases and J dropped 5; count of bases not matched to a gene: 8. CDR1 and CDR2 (germline): SGHRS, YFSETQ. The CDR3 DNA sequence: TGCGCCAGCAGCCCCGGGACAGATCCTTATGGCTACACCTTC. Translation: CASSPGTDPYGYTF.

This chain uses TRBV25-1 with TRBJ2-6; D is uncertain. Between the trimmed V and J ends, which lost 3 bases and 0 bases, there was a span of 3 bases. The V gene's germline CDR1 is MGHDK and CDR2 SYGVNS. The CDR3 consists of 14 residues. CDR3 bases: TGTGCCAGCAGTGAGAGCTCTGGGGCCAACGTCCTGACTTTC. Protein product: CASSESSGANVLTF.

This chain uses TRBV27 with TRBJ2-5; 7 bases map to TRBD2. Germline lookup yields CDR1 MNHEY and CDR2 SMNVEV (reference sequence). This CDR3 has 14 residues. With V trimmed by 4 bases and J by 2 bases, 4 bases remained unmatched. In nucleotides, the CDR3 is TGTGCCAGCAGTTCCAGCGGGGCACAAGAGACCCAGTACTTC. This sequence encodes CASSSSGAQETQYF.

The V call is TRBV7-9, the J call TRBJ2-5; D possibly uses TRBD1 or TRBD2 (6 bases each). Germline V gives CDR1 SEHNR, CDR2 FQNEAQ (reference sequence). V gave up 4 bases and J gave up 5 bases, with 11 bases separating them. The CDR3 sequence is 13 residues long. In DNA form, the CDR3 reads TGTGCCAGCAGCTGGGGGGCGTGGGAGACCCAGTACTTC. It yields the protein CASSWGAWETQYF.

The V call is TRBV2, the J call TRBJ1-2, with a tentative D call TRBD1 (6 bases). The CDR3 covers 15 residues. Germline V gives CDR1 SNHLY, CDR2 FYNNEI. V lost 6 bases and J 7 bases, leaving 21 bases between the germline ends. CDR3 amino acids: CASRFTGSPGGGYTF. The CDR3 nucleotides are TGTGCCAGCAGATTCACAGGGTCACCAGGAGGTGGCTACACCTTC.

V gene TRBV10-3 combines with J gene TRBJ1-2, with D perhaps TRBD1 (6 bases). Trimming cost V 3 bases and J 4 bases, with 15 bases left between them. CDR3 length: 15 amino acids. The germline gives CDR1 ENHRY, CDR2 SYGVKD. The CDR3 DNA reads as TGTGCCATCAGTGATAGTAACAGGGAAGGCTATGGCTACACCTTC. The encoded protein is CAISDSNREGYGYTF.

This rearrangement joins TRBV10-3 to TRBJ2-3; TRBD2 aligns across 7 bases. Trimming at V came to 7 bases and at J to 6 bases, leaving 4 bases not matched to a gene. CDR3 size: 12 residues. Looked up from germline, CDR1 is ENHRY and CDR2 is SYGVKD. DNA of the CDR3: TGTGCCATCACCGGACTAGGGGATACGCAGTATTTT. Its translation: CAITGLGDTQYF.

This clone was counted once. The CDR3 DNA sequence: TGTGCCAGTAGTACACGACAGGGGGCGCGGTCCCCTTCTTACGAGCAGTACTTC. Protein product: CASSTRQGARSPSYEQYF. This chain uses TRBV19 with TRBJ2-7; 10 bases line up with TRBD1. The CDR3 covers 18 residues. V lost 4 bases to trimming and J lost 4 bases; unmatched junction nucleotides: 16. Germline CDR1 LNHDA, CDR2 SQIVND (reference sequence). The complete variable domain, with remaining parts taken from reference TRBV19 and TRBJ2-7, reads DGGITQSPKYLFRKEGQNVTLSCEQNLNHDAMYWYRQDPGQGLRLIYYSQIVNDFQKGDIAEGYSVSREKKESFPLTVTSAQKNPTAFYLCASSTRQGARSPSYEQYFGPGTRLTVT.

The chain is built from TRBV19 and TRBJ1-2; 9 positions match TRBD1. This CDR3 spans 16 amino acids. Trimming at V came to 6 bases and at J to 2 bases, leaving 10 bases not matched to a gene. Germline CDR1 LNHDA, CDR2 SQIVND (reference sequence). The chain's CDR3 is CASRSAGQGQNYGYTF. Here the CDR3 DNA reads TGTGCCAGTAGGTCGGCGGGACAGGGACAGAACTATGGCTACACCTTC. Full variable domain (rest looked up from reference TRBV19 and TRBJ1-2): DGGITQSPKYLFRKEGQNVTLSCEQNLNHDAMYWYRQDPGQGLRLIYYSQIVNDFQKGDIAEGYSVSREKKESFPLTVTSAQKNPTAFYLCASRSAGQGQNYGYTFGSGTRLTVV.